This T cell receptor beta chain was observed in a study of CD8 T cells in ankylosing spondylitis. General study results and limits: A TCR beta motif of several highly homologous variants appeared characteristic of ankylosing spondylitis blood.

The CDR3 has 13 residues. From germline, CDR1 is SSHAT and CDR2 FNYEAQ (reference sequence). From the 5' RACE reads, TCRdb called clonotypes with MiXCR, one entry per CDR3 protein. The repertoire holds roughly 440,000 distinct CDR3 sequences, with over 15% as singletons. A word on this clonotype: The antigen is unknown. The germline gene is not matched at one end of the junction; a read error may be the cause.

Sequenced: blood, either unsorted or a sorted T cell fraction (not recorded which). The chain combines TRBV7-7 with TRBJ2-2; D remains unclear. The receptor comes from a male donor with ankylosing spondylitis. This chain's CDR3 is CASSSNPTGELFF. CDR3 sequence (DNA): TGTGCTAGCAGCTCAAACCCAACCGGGGAGCTGTTTTTT.